This is a list of T cell receptor beta chains from one sample in a study of post-analysis software for immune sequencing data. TCRdb passed the PCR reads through MiXCR, listing each CDR3 protein once. The sample records around 440,000 distinct CDR3 sequences, around 40% being singletons. Sequencing was carried out using blood. These receptors all come from a girl aged 5-17 years with multiple sclerosis. CDR3s include the opening cysteine and the closing phenylalanine or tryptophan. A D gene is named only where the DNA matches it firmly. The size entry is marked missing in some rows and otherwise reads once, few, many or a size class.

j_gene: TRBJ2-7
v_gene: TRBV29-1
abundance: few
d_gene: TRBD2
CDR3aa: CSVVGTIRYEQYF
CDR3nt: TGCAGCGTTGTAGGGACTATTCGCTACGAGCAGTACTTC

j_gene: TRBJ2-4
v_gene: TRBV7-9
abundance: many
d_gene: -
CDR3aa: CASSLAREQYF
CDR3nt: TGTGCCAGCAGCTTAGCGAGGGAGCAGTACTTC

j_gene: TRBJ2-7
v_gene: TRBV5-1
abundance: few
d_gene: -
CDR3aa: CASSLSGHEQYF
CDR3nt: TGCGCCAGCAGCTTGTCAGGGCACGAGCAGTACTTC

j_gene: TRBJ2-1
v_gene: TRBV27
abundance: -
d_gene: TRBD2
CDR3aa: CASSAQLAGGYDEQFF
CDR3nt: TGTGCCAGCAGTGCACAACTAGCGGGAGGATACGATGAGCAGTTCTTC

j_gene: TRBJ1-5
v_gene: TRBV20-1
abundance: few
d_gene: -
CDR3aa: CSATSGGRRIDQPQHF
CDR3nt: TGCAGTGCTACCTCCGGGGGGAGGAGGATCGATCAGCCCCAGCATTTT

j_gene: TRBJ2-3
v_gene: TRBV5-1
abundance: -
d_gene: -
CDR3aa: CASSFGRSTDTQYF
CDR3nt: TGCGCCAGCAGCTTCGGAAGAAGCACAGATACGCAGTATTTT

j_gene: TRBJ1-1
v_gene: TRBV29-1
abundance: -
d_gene: -
CDR3aa: CSVRNGGAFTEAFF
CDR3nt: TGCAGCGTCCGTAATGGGGGGGCCTTCACTGAAGCTTTCTTT

j_gene: TRBJ2-1
v_gene: TRBV20-1
abundance: -
d_gene: -
CDR3aa: CSAKRPSGHHYEEQFF
CDR3nt: TGCAGTGCTAAACGACCTTCCGGGCACCATTACGAGGAGCAGTTCTTC

j_gene: TRBJ1-1
v_gene: TRBV5-1
abundance: -
d_gene: -
CDR3aa: CASSFEGRNTEAFF
CDR3nt: TGCGCCAGCAGCTTCGAGGGTCGGAACACTGAAGCTTTCTTT

j_gene: TRBJ2-1
v_gene: TRBV20-1
abundance: -
d_gene: TRBD2
CDR3aa: CSAMGLAGARGDEQFF
CDR3nt: TGCAGTGCCATGGGACTAGCGGGAGCCAGAGGTGATGAGCAGTTCTTC

j_gene: TRBJ2-6
v_gene: TRBV20-1
abundance: few
d_gene: TRBD2
CDR3aa: CSAREPTAGLSSGANVLTF
CDR3nt: TGCAGTGCTAGAGAGCCGACAGCGGGGCTAAGCTCTGGGGCCAACGTCCTGACTTTC

j_gene: TRBJ2-6
v_gene: TRBV10-3
abundance: -
d_gene: -
CDR3aa: CAISEDRGYGSGANVLTF
CDR3nt: TGTGCCATCAGTGAAGATCGGGGTTATGGGTCTGGGGCCAACGTCCTGACTTTC

j_gene: TRBJ2-6
v_gene: TRBV6-5
abundance: -
d_gene: -
CDR3aa: CASSYSGFGTGANVLTF
CDR3nt: TGTGCCAGCAGTTACTCGGGTTTCGGGACTGGGGCCAACGTCCTGACTTTC

j_gene: TRBJ1-2
v_gene: TRBV4-3
abundance: -
d_gene: TRBD1
CDR3aa: CASSQARTGSYGYTF
CDR3nt: TGCGCCAGCAGCCAAGCCCGGACAGGGTCGTATGGCTACACCTTC

j_gene: TRBJ2-1
v_gene: TRBV15
abundance: -
d_gene: -
CDR3aa: CATSRELVDYNEQFF
CDR3nt: TGTGCCACCAGCAGAGAGTTAGTGGATTACAATGAGCAGTTCTTC

j_gene: TRBJ1-1
v_gene: TRBV12-3/TRBV12-4
abundance: once
d_gene: TRBD1
CDR3aa: CASRPGQIQYTEAFF
CDR3nt: TGTGCCAGCAGACCGGGACAGATCCAATACACTGAAGCTTTCTTT

j_gene: TRBJ2-5
v_gene: TRBV28
abundance: few
d_gene: -
CDR3aa: CASREASKGGTQYF
CDR3nt: TGTGCCAGCAGGGAGGCCTCGAAGGGAGGGACCCAGTACTTC

j_gene: TRBJ1-2
v_gene: TRBV29-1
abundance: -
d_gene: -
CDR3aa: CSVVELGDYGYTF
CDR3nt: TGCAGCGTGGTCGAGTTGGGGGACTATGGCTACACCTTC

j_gene: TRBJ2-7
v_gene: TRBV20-1
abundance: few
d_gene: -
CDR3aa: CSARFRETGSYEQYF
CDR3nt: TGCAGTGCTAGATTCCGGGAGACCGGTTCCTACGAGCAGTACTTC

j_gene: TRBJ2-7
v_gene: TRBV7-2
abundance: -
d_gene: -
CDR3aa: CASSLFRGTYEQYF
CDR3nt: TGTGCCAGCAGCTTATTTCGTGGTACCTACGAGCAGTACTTC

j_gene: TRBJ2-4
v_gene: TRBV7-2
abundance: -
d_gene: TRBD2
CDR3aa: CASSFSGKLNIQYF
CDR3nt: TGTGCCAGCAGCTTTAGCGGGAAATTAAACATTCAGTACTTC

j_gene: TRBJ1-5
v_gene: TRBV27
abundance: -
d_gene: -
CDR3aa: CASSSGGKGNQPQHF
CDR3nt: TGTGCCAGCAGTTCCGGGGGTAAGGGCAATCAGCCCCAGCATTTT

j_gene: TRBJ2-1
v_gene: TRBV27
abundance: few
d_gene: -
CDR3aa: CASRDVPGSYNEQFF
CDR3nt: TGTGCCAGCAGAGATGTACCGGGGTCCTACAATGAGCAGTTCTTC